These 15 T cell receptor beta chains were all obtained from the same sample, sequenced in a study of T cell responses to AZD1222 COVID-19 vaccine. The repertoire was sequenced with immunoSEQ multiplex PCR; TCRdb's copy has only in-frame clones and lacks some. The repertoire holds 130,000 or so clones, with 94% as singletons. The material sequenced was peripheral blood, taken on day 0 of AZD1222 vaccination. These receptor sequences come from an adult in good health.

The chain has TRBV23-1 and TRBJ2-2, with D tentatively TRBD2 (5 bases). TRBV23-1 is reported as an ORF; its role is uncertain. The CDR3 totals 16 residues. V shed 1 base and J shed 1 base, with 10 bases lying between them. Here the CDR3 DNA reads TGCGCCAGCAGTCAATGGCTTGGGAGGAACACCGGGGAGCTGTTTTTT. This codes for CASSQWLGRNTGELFF.

J is TRBJ1-5 and V is TRBV30; the D is unclear. The ends were cut back, 0 bases at V and 0 bases at J, with 3 bases in the middle. Germline V gene lookup returns CDR1 GTSNPN and CDR2 SVGIG (reference sequence). This CDR3 has 13 residues. CDR3 nucleotides: TGTGCCTGGAGTGTACTTAGCAATCAGCCCCAGCATTTT. Translation: CAWSVLSNQPQHF. The full variable domain, with the rest looked up from reference TRBV30 and TRBJ1-5, is SQTIHQWPATLVQPVGSPLSLECTVEGTSNPNLYWYRQAAGRGLQLLFYSVGIGQISSEVPQNLSASRPQDRQFILSSKKLLLSDSGFYLCAWSVLSNQPQHFGDGTRLSIL.

V and J are TRBV27 and TRBJ2-2, with D possibly being TRBD2 (6 bases). The V end was cut by 7 bases, the J end by 1 base, with 13 bases between. Germline CDR1 MNHEY, CDR2 SMNVEV (reference sequence). The CDR3 is made up of 15 amino acids. In DNA, the CDR3 is TGTGCCAGCATCGCGGGACCCTTGAACACCGGGGAGCTGTTTTTT. Its translation is CASIAGPLNTGELFF.

The V gene is TRBV2, the J gene TRBJ2-1, with 10 positions matching TRBD2. Per germline, CDR1 SNHLY and CDR2 FYNNEI. After removal of 8 bases from V and 8 bases from J, the junction contained 18 bases not matched to a gene. The CDR3 is 17 amino acids. The CDR3 sequence: CASDGGASGRGSYEQFF. DNA of the CDR3: TGTGCCAGCGACGGCGGGGCTAGCGGGAGAGGGTCGTATGAGCAGTTCTTC.

The V gene is TRBV6-6, the J gene TRBJ2-3, with D hard to call. Germline values: CDR1 MNHNY, CDR2 SVGAGI (reference sequence). V was shortened by 2 bases and J by 4 bases, with 4 bases between the two germline ends. CDR3 length equals 12 residues. CDR3 DNA sequence: TGTGCCAGCAGTTACCTATCAGATACGCAGTATTTT. Its translation is CASSYLSDTQYF.

The chain recombines TRBV3-1 (or the pseudogene TRBV3-2) with TRBJ1-2, with unresolved D. Trimming took 10 bases from V and 2 from J, leaving 14 bases between them. This CDR3 has 13 amino acids. CDR1 and CDR2 (germline): LGHDT, YNNKEL (reference sequence). CDR3: CATSSEVNYGYTF. Here the CDR3 DNA reads TGTGCCACCTCGTCGGAGGTAAACTATGGCTACACCTTC.

The chain is built from TRBV24-1 and TRBJ2-1, with D perhaps given as TRBD1 or TRBD2 (6 bases each). CDR3 length equals 12 residues. Germline V gives CDR1 KGHDR, CDR2 SFDVKD. V lost 11 bases to trimming and J lost 10 bases, with 17 bases between them. For the CDR3, the DNA is TGTGCCATTTTAGGGGGGCTAGGGGAGCAGTTCTTC. This translates into CAILGGLGEQFF.

The chain employs TRBV18 and TRBJ1-5; 7 bases fit TRBD1. CDR3 length: 15 residues. CDR1 and CDR2 (germline): KGHSH, LQKENI. Losses at the gene ends were 4 bases for V and 12 bases for J; bases not matched to a gene: 15. The CDR3 loop reads CASSLRDRTISGQHF. DNA of the CDR3: TGTGCCAGCTCACTCCGGGACAGAACAATCAGCGGCCAGCATTTT.

The V call is TRBV6-2 or TRBV6-3, the J call TRBJ2-1; D ambiguous. Germline V gene sequence: CDR1 MNHEY, CDR2 SVGEGT. V shed 3 bases and J shed 2 bases, with 5 bases lying between them. The CDR3 sequence is 13 residues long. CDR3 DNA sequence: TGTGCCAGCAGTTATAACGCCTACAATGAGCAGTTCTTC. Its translation is CASSYNAYNEQFF.

The chain recombines TRBV19 with TRBJ1-6; 8 bases match TRBD1. Germline CDR1 and CDR2: LNHDA and SQIVND (reference sequence). V shed 3 bases, J shed 10 bases, and the junction held 14 bases outside the gene matches. This CDR3 has 17 amino acids. The CDR3 DNA reads as TGTGCCAGTAGTATCCGACAGGGGAGAGCTCGGGGATCACCCCTCCACTTT. Translation gives CASSIRQGRARGSPLHF.

V usage is TRBV7-8 and J usage is TRBJ2-7; 7 positions match TRBD1. Losses at the gene ends were 4 bases for V and 5 bases for J; bases not matched to a gene: 5. The CDR3 sequence is 13 residues long. From germline, CDR1 is SGHVS and CDR2 FQNEAQ. CDR3 protein: CASSSDQGDEQYF. As DNA, the CDR3 is TGTGCCAGCAGCTCAGACCAGGGGGACGAGCAGTACTTC.

V gene TRBV12-3 or TRBV12-4 combines with J gene TRBJ1-4; TRBD1 is a possible D gene (6 bases). CDR3 size: 13 residues. Trimming took 4 bases from V and 14 from J, leaving 17 bases between them. The CDR3 DNA reads TGTGCCAGCAGTTACGGGCCTAGGGGGGGGCTGTTTTTT. Amino acids: CASSYGPRGGLFF.

This clone was seen once. The V gene is TRBV5-6, the J gene TRBJ1-5, with 7 nucleotides matching TRBD1. Trimming took 4 bases from V and 5 from J; bases not matched to a gene: 6. Germline assignment: CDR1 SGHDT and CDR2 YYEEEE. The CDR3 totals 14 residues. The DNA of the CDR3 is TGTGCCAGCAGCGTACCTGACAGGGATCAGCCCCAGCATTTT. Translating gives CASSVPDRDQPQHF.

The V gene is TRBV6-6, the J gene TRBJ1-1, with D tentatively TRBD1 (5 bases). Looked up from germline, CDR1 is MNHNY and CDR2 is SVGAGI (reference sequence). The V gene lost 0 bases and the J gene lost 8 bases, with 7 bases spanning the gap. CDR3 length equals 12 residues. CDR3 region: CASSYSAGEAFF. CDR3 sequence (DNA): TGTGCCAGCAGTTACTCGGCAGGGGAAGCTTTCTTT.

The chain employs TRBV4-1 and TRBJ2-1; TRBD2 agrees at 8 bases. V was pared by 2 bases and J by 6 bases, with 6 bases of the junction left unmatched. Germline lookup yields CDR1 MGHRA and CDR2 YSYEKL. The CDR3 extends over 15 amino acids. The CDR3: CASSQRAGDGNEQFF. In DNA, the CDR3 is TGCGCCAGCAGCCAAAGAGCGGGAGACGGCAATGAGCAGTTCTTC.